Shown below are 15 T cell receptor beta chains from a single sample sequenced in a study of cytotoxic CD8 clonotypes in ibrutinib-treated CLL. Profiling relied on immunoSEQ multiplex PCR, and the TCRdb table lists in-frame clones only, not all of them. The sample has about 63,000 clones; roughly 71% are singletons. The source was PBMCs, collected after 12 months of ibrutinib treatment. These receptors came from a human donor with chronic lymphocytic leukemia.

CDR3 amino acids: CASSLDGLGTEQFF. As DNA, the CDR3 is TGTGCCAGCAGCTTAGATGGTCTAGGGACTGAGCAGTTCTTC. The chain couples TRBV11-2 to TRBJ2-1; the D call may be TRBD1 or TRBD2 (5 bases each). The germline CDR1 and CDR2 sequences are SGHAT and FQNNGV. CDR3 size: 14 residues. V lost 0 bases to trimming and J lost 9 bases, with 12 bases between them.

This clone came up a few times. CDR3 in DNA: TGCGCCAGCAGCTTGGTTGGCGGGAACTACGAGCAGTACTTC. Encoded protein: CASSLVGGNYEQYF. The rearrangement uses TRBV5-1 and TRBJ2-7; D might be TRBD2 (6 bases). V was cut by 0 bases and J by 3 bases, with 10 bases left in between. The CDR3 consists of 14 residues. CDR1 and CDR2 (germline): SGHRS, YFSETQ.

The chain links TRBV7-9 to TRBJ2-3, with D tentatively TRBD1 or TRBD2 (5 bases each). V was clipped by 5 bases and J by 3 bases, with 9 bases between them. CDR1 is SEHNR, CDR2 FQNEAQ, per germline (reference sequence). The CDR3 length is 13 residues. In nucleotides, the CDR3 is TGTGCCAGCAGCCGGGACGTGACAGATACGCAGTATTTT. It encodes CASSRDVTDTQYF.

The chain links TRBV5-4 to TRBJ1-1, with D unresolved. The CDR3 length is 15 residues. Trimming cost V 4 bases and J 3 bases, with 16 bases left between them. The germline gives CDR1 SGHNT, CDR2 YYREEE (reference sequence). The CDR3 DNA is TGTGCCAGCAGCAAAGGACGCCCGGCGGACACTGAAGCTTTCTTT. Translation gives CASSKGRPADTEAFF.

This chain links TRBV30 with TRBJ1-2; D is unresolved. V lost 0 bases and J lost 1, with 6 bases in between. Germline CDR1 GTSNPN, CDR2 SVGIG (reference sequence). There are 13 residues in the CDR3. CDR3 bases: TGTGCCTGGAGTGTGGAGGTTAACTATGGCTACACCTTC. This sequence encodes CAWSVEVNYGYTF.

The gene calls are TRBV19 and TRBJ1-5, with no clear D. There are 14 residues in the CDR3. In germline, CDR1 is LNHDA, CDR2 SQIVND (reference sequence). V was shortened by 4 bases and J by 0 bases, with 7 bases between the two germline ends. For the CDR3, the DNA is TGTGCCAGTAGTAGACGGAATAGCAATCAGCCCCAGCATTTT. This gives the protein CASSRRNSNQPQHF. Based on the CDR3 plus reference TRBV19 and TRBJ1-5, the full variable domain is DGGITQSPKYLFRKEGQNVTLSCEQNLNHDAMYWYRQDPGQGLRLIYYSQIVNDFQKGDIAEGYSVSREKKESFPLTVTSAQKNPTAFYLCASSRRNSNQPQHFGDGTRLSIL.

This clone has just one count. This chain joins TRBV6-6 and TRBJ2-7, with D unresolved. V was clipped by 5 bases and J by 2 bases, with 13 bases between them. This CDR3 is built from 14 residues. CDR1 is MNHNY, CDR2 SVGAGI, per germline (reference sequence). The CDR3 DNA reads TGTGCCAGCAGTGGGTTTGTAGGGCCCTACGAGCAGTACTTC. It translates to CASSGFVGPYEQYF.

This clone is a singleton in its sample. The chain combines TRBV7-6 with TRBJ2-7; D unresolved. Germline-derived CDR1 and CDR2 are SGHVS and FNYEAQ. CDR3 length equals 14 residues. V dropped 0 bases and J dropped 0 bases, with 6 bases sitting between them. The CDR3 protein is CASSLAGNSYEQYF. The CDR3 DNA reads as TGTGCCAGCAGCTTAGCGGGTAACTCCTACGAGCAGTACTTC.

The CDR3 nucleotides are TGTGCCAGCAGTGGTAGACAATTGTTTTTT. Encoded protein: CASSGRQLFF. The chain has TRBV2 and TRBJ1-4; D is ambiguous. CDR1 and CDR2 (germline): SNHLY, FYNNEI. Trimming took off 4 bases at V and 15 bases at J, with 9 bases between the two ends. The CDR3 extends over 10 amino acids.

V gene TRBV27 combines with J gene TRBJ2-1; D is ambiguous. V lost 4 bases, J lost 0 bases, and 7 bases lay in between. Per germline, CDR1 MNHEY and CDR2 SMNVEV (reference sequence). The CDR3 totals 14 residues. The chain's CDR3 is CASSSLSSYNEQFF. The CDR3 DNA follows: TGTGCCAGCAGTTCCTTAAGCTCCTACAATGAGCAGTTCTTC.

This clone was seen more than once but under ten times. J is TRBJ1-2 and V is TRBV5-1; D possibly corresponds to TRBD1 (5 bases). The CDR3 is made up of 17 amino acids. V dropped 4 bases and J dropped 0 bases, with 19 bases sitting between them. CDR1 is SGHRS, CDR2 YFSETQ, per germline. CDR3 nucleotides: TGCGCCAGCAGCCCTTTAGGGGCACCTGATTCTAACTATGGCTACACCTTC. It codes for CASSPLGAPDSNYGYTF.

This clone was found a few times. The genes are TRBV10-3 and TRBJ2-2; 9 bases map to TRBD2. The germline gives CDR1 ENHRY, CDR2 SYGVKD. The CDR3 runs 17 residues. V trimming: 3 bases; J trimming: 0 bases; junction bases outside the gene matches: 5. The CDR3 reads CAISDLAGASNTGELFF. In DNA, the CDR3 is TGTGCCATCAGTGATTTAGCGGGAGCCTCGAACACCGGGGAGCTGTTTTTT.

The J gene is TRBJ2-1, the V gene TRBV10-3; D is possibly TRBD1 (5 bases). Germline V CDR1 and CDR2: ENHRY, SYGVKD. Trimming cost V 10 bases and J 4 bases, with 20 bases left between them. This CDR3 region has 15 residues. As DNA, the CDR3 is TGTGCCAGCCAGGGTGCCCGCCCCCAGTACAATGAGCAGTTCTTC. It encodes CASQGARPQYNEQFF.

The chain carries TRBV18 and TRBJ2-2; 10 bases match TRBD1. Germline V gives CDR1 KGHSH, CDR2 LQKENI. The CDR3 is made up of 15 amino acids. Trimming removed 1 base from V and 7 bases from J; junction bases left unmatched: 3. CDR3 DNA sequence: TGTGCCAGCTCACCACGTGGACAGGGGGACGGGGAGCTGTTTTTT. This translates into CASSPRGQGDGELFF. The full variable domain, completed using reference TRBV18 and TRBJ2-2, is NAGVMQNPRHLVRRRGQEARLRCSPMKGHSHVYWYRQLPEEGLKFMVYLQKENIIDESGMPKERFSAEFPKEGPSILRIQQVVRGDSAAYFCASSPRGQGDGELFFGEGSRLTVL.

The CDR3 sequence: CASSLIGGPSYGYTF. CDR3 sequence (DNA): TGCGCCAGCAGCTTGATCGGTGGCCCCAGCTATGGCTACACCTTC. V and J are TRBV5-1 and TRBJ1-2; D is ambiguous. Trimming pared 1 base from V and 4 bases from J, leaving 14 bases between. The CDR3 has 15 amino acids. The germline V gene has CDR1 SGHRS and CDR2 YFSETQ.